This T cell receptor (beta chain) was identified during a study of cytomegalovirus exposure and HLA in healthy donors. PCR amplification relied on 60 Vbeta primers (plus 13 Jbeta primers). The table came from immunoSEQ multiplex PCR; TCRdb's copy has only in-frame clones and leaves some out. The sample has tens of thousands of clones, and its top ten clones hold roughly 4%. The CDR3 sequence is 13 residues long. Trimming cost V 5 bases and J 7 bases, with 13 bases left between them. Germline loops: CDR1 SGHTA, CDR2 FQGNSA. The source is a male donor in good health and CMV-seronegative. The gene calls are TRBV7-2 and TRBJ2-3; the D gene is possibly TRBD2 (5 bases). The sample comprised PBMCs. CDR3 in DNA: TGTGCCAGCAGCCCGGAGGTGGTGTATACGCAGTATTTT. Translation: CASSPEVVYTQYF.